This is a list of T cell receptor beta chains from one sample in a study of cytomegalovirus exposure and HLA in healthy donors. Sequenced by immunoSEQ multiplex PCR; TCRdb stores in-frame clones only, minus some. The sample lists around 220,000 clones, over 65% seen once, with around 15% in the top ten. The specimen was PBMCs. The receptors derive from a man aged 40-55 years in good health and CMV-seronegative. CDR3s include the opening cysteine and the closing phenylalanine or tryptophan. The D gene is left open where the match is weak.

v_call	d_call	cdr3_length	j_call	cdr3_nt	cdr3_aa
TRBV7-9	NA	15	TRBJ1-2	TGTGCCAGCAGCGACTGGGACTTCGGAAACTATGGCTACACCTTC	CASSDWDFGNYGYTF
TRBV9	TRBD2	15	TRBJ2-3	TGTGCCAGCAGCGGTTATAGCGGGGGCTCAGATACGCAGTATTTT	CASSGYSGGSDTQYF
TRBV7-9	TRBD2	14	TRBJ2-3	TGTTCCAGCGGATTTGGACTAGCTGAAGATACGCAGTATTTT	CSSGFGLAEDTQYF
TRBV25-1	NA	11	TRBJ1-2	TGTGCCAGCAGTGTAGCCCATGGCTACACCTTC	CASSVAHGYTF
TRBV18	NA	15	TRBJ2-6	TGTGCCAGCTCACCATTCCGCTCTGGGGCCAACGTCCTGACTTTC	CASSPFRSGANVLTF
TRBV6-5	TRBD1	11	TRBJ2-1	TGTGCCAGCAGCAACAGGGGTGAGCAGTTCTTC	CASSNRGEQFF
TRBV28	TRBD2	17	TRBJ2-1	TGTGCCAGCAGTCCCTCCCCCGGGACTAGTTCCTACAATGAGCAGTTCTTC	CASSPSPGTSSYNEQFF
TRBV5-1	TRBD2	15	TRBJ2-5	TGCGCCAGCAGCCCGGGGACTAGCGGGGGGCAGACCCAGTACTTC	CASSPGTSGGQTQYF
TRBV2	NA	15	TRBJ2-7	TGTGCCAGCAGTGAAGCGTCTCAGGGTCTCTACGAGCAGTACTTC	CASSEASQGLYEQYF
TRBV10-1	TRBD1	16	TRBJ2-2	TGCGCCAGCAGTGGAGGTGAACAGGGGCTTAGCGGGGAGCTGTTTTTT	CASSGGEQGLSGELFF